One and the same sample provided the 25 T cell receptor beta chains below, sequenced in a study of identical twins. TCRdb re-called the 5' RACE reads through MiXCR, storing one row per CDR3 protein. The table records about 240,000 distinct CDR3 sequences, over 9.5% of them present only once. The sequenced sample was memory T cells sorted from blood. These receptor sequences come from a man in his fifties in good health.

V gene TRBV18 combines with J gene TRBJ2-2; D is ambiguous. There are 13 residues in the CDR3. V lost 3 bases, J lost 3 bases, and 5 bases lay in between. CDR1 is KGHSH, CDR2 LQKENI, per germline. CDR3 nucleotides: TGTGCCAGCTCACCTTCCTACACCGGGGAGCTGTTTTTT. It translates to CASSPSYTGELFF.

The chain uses TRBV10-3 and TRBJ2-7; no clear D gene. Trimming stripped 7 bases from V and 0 bases from J, with 16 bases between. Per the germline V gene, CDR1 is ENHRY and CDR2 is SYGVKD. This CDR3 contains 15 residues. This CDR3 is CAIKERASSSYEQYF. The CDR3 region has the DNA TGTGCCATCAAAGAACGGGCTTCGAGCTCCTACGAGCAGTACTTC.

This clonotype was picked up many times. The rearrangement links TRBV6-5 to TRBJ2-2; D is perhaps TRBD2 (6 bases). Trimming took 1 base from V and 1 from J, leaving 13 bases between them. The CDR3 contains 17 residues. In germline, CDR1 is MNHEY, CDR2 SVGAGI. The DNA of the CDR3 is TGTGCCAGCAGTTACTGGGGACTCAACGTGAACACCGGGGAGCTGTTTTTT. Translating gives CASSYWGLNVNTGELFF.

This clonotype was seen ten or more times. The CDR3 DNA sequence: TGTGCCACCAGTGCACGGTCAGAGACCCAGTACTTC. Translation gives CATSARSETQYF. The rearrangement joins TRBV24-1 to TRBJ2-5; D ambiguous. This CDR3 has 12 residues. Trimming removed 5 bases at V and 4 bases at J, with 7 bases between. Germline assignment: CDR1 KGHDR and CDR2 SFDVKD.

This clonotype has just a few counts. The chain links TRBV7-8 to TRBJ2-7; TRBD1 might be the D (6 bases). From germline, CDR1 is SGHVS and CDR2 FQNEAQ. The V and J ends lost 1 base and 2 bases respectively, with 12 bases between them. The CDR3 consists of 15 residues. CDR3 nucleotide sequence: TGTGCCAGCAGCTTAGTTGTCGCAGGGGCCTACGAGCAGTACTTC. This codes for CASSLVVAGAYEQYF.

About this clonotype: A single base separates this from a much larger clone, so it may be a read error. The CDR3 sequence: CASSGRGANEEFF. The CDR3 nucleotides read TGTGCCAGCAGCGGGCGGGGGGCTAATGAGGAGTTCTTC. The chain is built from TRBV7-6 and TRBJ2-1, with TRBD2 matching 8 bases. The germline gives CDR1 SGHVS, CDR2 FNYEAQ. The CDR3 has 13 residues. Full variable domain (remainder filled in from reference TRBV7-6 and TRBJ2-1): GAGVSQSPRYKVTKRGQDVALRCDPISGHVSLYWYRQALGQGPEFLTYFNYEAQQDKSGLPNDRFSAERPEGSISTLTIQRTEQRDSAMYRCASSGRGANEEFFGPGTRLTVL.

In this sample, this clonotype turned up a few times. The chain has TRBV11-2 and TRBJ2-2, with 9 bases that match TRBD1. Germline V CDR1 and CDR2: SGHAT, FQNNGV. The CDR3 covers 21 residues. V lost 0 bases to trimming and J lost 3 bases; unmatched junction nucleotides: 17. CDR3 in DNA: TGTGCCAGCAGCTTAGACAAGATTAGGACAGGGGCGGTCAGGTACACCGGGGAGCTGTTTTTT. It specifies CASSLDKIRTGAVRYTGELFF. Supplemented by reference TRBV11-2 and TRBJ2-2, the full variable domain reads EAGVAQSPRYKIIEKRQSVAFWCNPISGHATLYWYQQILGQGPKLLIQFQNNGVVDDSQLPKDRFSAERLKGVDSTLKIQPAKLEDSAVYLCASSLDKIRTGAVRYTGELFFGEGSRLTVL.

This clonotype occurred many times. J is TRBJ2-1 and V is TRBV4-1, with TRBD2 matching 8 bases. CDR1 is MGHRA, CDR2 YSYEKL, per germline. The trim removed 5 bases at V and 4 bases at J, leaving 4 bases unmatched. This CDR3 is 14 amino acids long. The CDR3 protein is CASSYSGTYNEQFF. CDR3 DNA: TGCGCCAGCAGCTATAGCGGGACGTACAATGAGCAGTTCTTC.

This clonotype was observed many times. J is TRBJ2-3 and V is TRBV12-3 or TRBV12-4; weak D call: TRBD1 (6 bases). V was pared by 2 bases and J by 6 bases, with 15 bases between. The CDR3 length is 15 residues. The CDR3 sequence is CASSLRVTGQDTQYF. The CDR3 DNA sequence: TGTGCCAGCAGTTTAAGGGTGACAGGCCAGGATACGCAGTATTTT.

This clonotype was seen many times. This chain joins TRBV5-6 and TRBJ2-1; D uncertain. Per germline, CDR1 SGHDT and CDR2 YYEEEE. There are 15 residues in the CDR3. Trimming took off 6 bases at V and 10 bases at J, with 23 bases between the two ends. The CDR3 is CASKLSTVLYGEQFF. DNA for the CDR3: TGTGCCAGCAAACTCAGTACTGTTCTTTATGGGGAGCAGTTCTTC.

This clonotype has a count of ten or more. The chain uses TRBV7-6 and TRBJ2-1, with TRBD2 matching over 7 bases. The CDR3 is 15 amino acids. With 5 bases clipped from V and 0 bases from J, the junction kept 4 bases outside the gene matches. The germline V gene encodes CDR1 SGHVS and CDR2 FNYEAQ. In nucleotides, the CDR3 is TGTGCCAGCAGCCCAACTAGCGTCTCCTACAATGAGCAGTTCTTC. It yields the protein CASSPTSVSYNEQFF.

This clonotype was counted at least ten times. V gene TRBV6-1 combines with J gene TRBJ2-1, with TRBD2 identical over 9 bases. Per germline, CDR1 MNHNS and CDR2 SASEGT. CDR3 length equals 15 residues. The J segment lost 6 bases and the V segment lost 6 bases, leaving 9 bases of the junction unmatched. DNA for the CDR3: TGTGCCAGCAGCAATAGCGGGGGCCAGATCAATGAGCAGTTCTTC. Amino acids: CASSNSGGQINEQFF.

This clonotype was picked up many times. CDR3 coding DNA: TGTGCCAGCACCCCCGGGCGGTCGTCCTACAATGAGCAGTTCTTC. It specifies CASTPGRSSYNEQFF. This sequence joins TRBV2 and TRBJ2-1; no firm D call. Trimming removed 7 bases at V and 1 base at J, with 14 bases between. Per the germline V gene, CDR1 is SNHLY and CDR2 is FYNNEI. The CDR3 extends over 15 amino acids.

This clonotype was recorded at least ten times. V usage is TRBV11-1 and J usage is TRBJ2-7; 9 positions agree with TRBD1. Germline CDR1 is SGHAT and CDR2 is FQDESV (reference sequence). Unmatched junction bases numbered 16, after V lost 4 bases and J lost 3 bases. The CDR3 is made up of 18 amino acids. This CDR3 is CASSSPAGAGQGFYEQYF. The CDR3 DNA sequence: TGTGCCAGCAGCTCGCCGGCGGGAGCGGGACAGGGATTCTACGAGCAGTACTTC.

This clonotype has just a few counts. The chain has TRBV5-4 and TRBJ2-7, with 7 bases lining up with TRBD2. This CDR3 spans 15 amino acids. In germline, CDR1 is SGHNT, CDR2 YYREEE (reference sequence). V shed 2 bases and J 6 bases; nucleotides not matched to a gene: 11. The DNA for the CDR3 is TGTGCCAGCAGCTTCGGGGGAGGGCCAAATGGCGAGCAGTACTTC. This encodes CASSFGGGPNGEQYF.

V usage is TRBV28 and J usage is TRBJ2-1; D unresolved. V lost 2 bases to trimming and J lost 7 bases, with 9 bases between them. Looked up from germline, CDR1 is MDHEN and CDR2 is SYDVKM. The CDR3 totals 13 residues. The CDR3 bases are TGTGCCAGCAGTTTAAGTCGCGTAAATGAGCAGTTCTTC. Translation: CASSLSRVNEQFF.

The J gene is TRBJ1-1, the V gene TRBV7-8; D not resolved. Deletions cut 5 bases from V and 5 bases from J, with 18 bases between. The CDR3 loop spans 15 amino acids. CDR1 and CDR2 (germline): SGHVS, FQNEAQ. The CDR3 bases are TGTGCCAGCAGCCTCCGCGCGGGAGGTGGGACTGAAGCTTTCTTT. This codes for CASSLRAGGGTEAFF.

This clonotype was seen many times. The rearrangement uses TRBV7-9 and TRBJ2-7; 8 bases align to TRBD1. Germline V gives CDR1 SEHNR, CDR2 FQNEAQ (reference sequence). This CDR3 comprises 15 residues. V shed 4 bases and J 5 bases; nucleotides not matched to a gene: 10. The DNA of the CDR3 is TGTGCCAGCAGCTCTTATCAGGGGGCTTTCCACGAGCAGTACTTC. This codes for CASSSYQGAFHEQYF.

This clonotype was seen more than once but under ten times. The gene calls are TRBV7-3 and TRBJ2-7, with D unresolved. Germline V lookup: CDR1 SGHTA, CDR2 FQGTGA. With 2 bases removed from V and 3 bases from J, the gap between germline ends came to 8 bases. This CDR3 has 13 residues. The CDR3 here is CASSLGKGYEQYF. DNA of the CDR3: TGTGCCAGCAGCTTAGGCAAAGGCTACGAGCAGTACTTC.

This clonotype has ten or more counts. The chain joins TRBV11-1 to TRBJ2-1; 14 bases agree with TRBD2. The CDR3 is made up of 22 amino acids. The junction had 15 bases not matched to a gene; V was cut back by 0 bases and J by 2 bases. Germline values: CDR1 SGHAT, CDR2 FQDESV (reference sequence). The CDR3 DNA reads as TGTGCCAGCAGCTTAGCCACTTTAGGCGGGACTAGCGGGAGAAGGCCCTACAATGAGCAGTTCTTC. Translation: CASSLATLGGTSGRRPYNEQFF.

This clonotype has ten or more counts. V is TRBV9 and J is TRBJ2-4; perhaps TRBD2 as D (6 bases). Germline CDR1 SGDLS, CDR2 YYNGEE. CDR3 length: 15 residues. V was clipped by 4 bases and J by 8 bases, with 19 bases between them. As DNA, the CDR3 is TGTGCCAGCAGCCCCTCACTAGCAGCTGTCGACATTCAGTACTTC. As protein: CASSPSLAAVDIQYF.

This clonotype turned up a few times. The rearrangement links TRBV4-2 to TRBJ2-1, with TRBD1 matching 7 bases. The CDR3 spans 17 residues. CDR1 LGHNA and CDR2 YNFKEQ come from the germline V gene. V lost 1 base and J lost 7; bases outside the gene matches: 13. CDR3 amino acids: CASSQGWADRSSNEQFF. The DNA for the CDR3 is TGTGCCAGCAGCCAAGGTTGGGCGGACAGGAGCTCGAATGAGCAGTTCTTC.

This clonotype was counted ten times or more. The chain combines TRBV5-6 with TRBJ1-1; D gene ambiguous. The germline gives CDR1 SGHDT, CDR2 YYEEEE. CDR3 length equals 14 residues. V gave up 2 bases and J gave up 0 bases, with 8 bases separating them. CDR3 nucleotides: TGTGCCAGCAGCTTAATACAGCTGAACACTGAAGCTTTCTTT. Encoded protein: CASSLIQLNTEAFF.

This clonotype was picked up many times. The chain employs TRBV5-1 and TRBJ2-2, with a possible D match to TRBD2 (6 bases). The ends were cut back, 2 bases at V and 6 bases at J, with 8 bases in the middle. The CDR3 length is 13 residues. Germline V CDR1 and CDR2: SGHRS, YFSETQ. This CDR3 reads CASSFGEAGELFF. In nucleotides, the CDR3 is TGCGCCAGCAGCTTCGGGGAGGCCGGGGAGCTGTTTTTT.

This clonotype was counted many times. The chain combines TRBV12-3 or TRBV12-4 with TRBJ2-3; TRBD2 matches at 9 bases. V lost 7 bases and J lost 3; bases outside the gene matches: 8. The CDR3 loop spans 15 amino acids. Here the CDR3 reads CASNQAGLATDTQYF. The CDR3, as DNA: TGTGCCAGCAATCAGGCGGGACTAGCAACAGATACGCAGTATTTT.